Included here is one TCR beta chain sequence, with context. This specimen comes from a study of monozygotic twins with inflammatory bowel disease. The authors made each sample's cDNA in eight separate reactions. TCRdb derives one entry per CDR3 protein from the 5' RACE reads, leaving out DNA. Seen in this sample are 140,000 to 150,000 distinct CDR3 sequences; the ten most common clones hold 1.2%. This CDR3 has 14 residues. The V gene's germline CDR1 is SGHRS and CDR2 YFSETQ. The J gene is TRBJ2-2, the V gene TRBV5-1. The TCR sequence derives from a human donor with ulcerative colitis or Crohn's disease, or a healthy co-twin of an affected twin (not recorded which). The source material was blood. The CDR3 sequence: CDSSLDDWSRELFF.